The sequence of this T cell receptor beta chain was determined in a study of identical twins. In its sample, this clonotype was seen many times. TCRdb reprocessed the 5' RACE reads via MiXCR and lists one record per CDR3 protein. The sample includes hundreds of thousands of distinct CDR3 sequences, less than 7% seen only once; the top ten take 1.5% to 2%. This CDR3 has 12 amino acids. The V gene lost 11 bases and the J gene lost 1 base, with 6 bases spanning the gap. Looked up from germline, CDR1 is ENHRY and CDR2 is SYGVKD. Sequences were obtained from naive T cells sorted from blood. The V call is TRBV10-3, the J call TRBJ2-6; D unclear. The receptor was isolated from a man younger than 35 in good health. The CDR3, as DNA: TGTGCCGTCGAGTCTGGGGCCAACGTCCTGACTTTC. Translation: CAVESGANVLTF.